The text below deals with one TCR beta chain. Its cognate antigen is unknown. This sample is drawn from a study of T-cell memory formation after mild COVID-19. MiXCR, run by TCRdb on the 5' RACE reads, gives a single entry per CDR3 protein. The table includes 40,000 to 55,000 distinct CDR3 sequences, 7.3% detected once. Whole-study findings and limits: Contracting clones from day 15 to 85 had balanced CD4/CD8; later expanders favoured CD4+.

Trimming cost V 5 bases and J 0 bases, with 13 bases left between them. From germline, CDR1 is SGHVS and CDR2 FQNEAQ. This CDR3 is 15 amino acids long. The gene calls are TRBV7-8 and TRBJ1-1; D not resolved. The receptor's source is a man aged 18 to 30 who had mild COVID-19 (a few samples of this study predate the infection). Cell type and time point are not known. The sequenced material came from PBMCs or a T cell subset sorted from them (not recorded which). CDR3 loop: CASSPREQMNTEAFF. The CDR3 DNA sequence: TGTGCCAGCAGCCCCCGTGAACAGATGAACACTGAAGCTTTCTTT.